The 7 T cell receptor beta chains below all came from one sample that was sequenced in a study of blood T cell repertoires in COVID-19. Produced via immunoSEQ multiplex PCR; TCRdb's table is partial and in-frame only. The sample yields about 31,000 clones, 80% to 90% seen once. The sequencing sample was made of peripheral blood. The receptor set was obtained from an elderly man with acute or convalescent COVID-19.

The genes are TRBV9 and TRBJ1-4; 7 nucleotides line up with TRBD1. This CDR3 comprises 15 residues. V lost 4 bases and J lost 3; bases outside the gene matches: 6. Germline V gene data show CDR1 as SGDLS and CDR2 as YYNGEE. CDR3 in amino acids: CASSTRQGSNEKLFF. DNA of the CDR3: TGTGCCAGCAGCACCCGACAGGGATCTAATGAAAAACTGTTTTTT.

The chain recombines TRBV24-1 with TRBJ2-7; D might be TRBD1 (6 bases). Trimming removed 3 bases at V and 5 bases at J, with 10 bases between. The CDR3 extends over 13 amino acids. Germline CDR1 is KGHDR and CDR2 is SFDVKD. The CDR3 region has the DNA TGTGCCACCAGTGATGCCTGGGGGCACGAGCAGTACTTC. Translated: CATSDAWGHEQYF.

The chain recombines TRBV5-1 with TRBJ2-7; weak D call: TRBD1 (6 bases). CDR1 is SGHRS and CDR2 is YFSETQ in the germline V gene. The CDR3 runs to 16 residues. Trimming shortened V by 4 bases and J by 0 bases, and 17 bases separated the two germline ends. The CDR3 coding sequence is TGCGCCAGCAGCCGCCAAACGGACAGTAGCTCCTACGAGCAGTACTTC. As protein: CASSRQTDSSSYEQYF.

The rearrangement links TRBV3-1 (or the pseudogene TRBV3-2) to TRBJ2-3, with a tentative D call TRBD1 (6 bases). The CDR3 length is 16 residues. Deletions cut 0 bases from V and 0 bases from J, with 10 bases between. Per germline, CDR1 LGHDT and CDR2 YNNKEL (reference sequence). The CDR3 region has the DNA TGTGCCAGCAGCCAAGATGGAACAGGGAGCACAGATACGCAGTATTTT. Translation gives CASSQDGTGSTDTQYF.

The chain couples TRBV5-1 to TRBJ2-5; D ambiguous. This CDR3 comprises 11 residues. Per the germline V gene, CDR1 is SGHRS and CDR2 is YFSETQ. The V end lost 3 bases, the J end lost 4 bases, and 4 bases lay between the germline ends. As DNA, the CDR3 is TGCGCCAGCAGCTCGGGAGAGACCCAGTACTTC. Its protein is CASSSGETQYF.

The chain carries TRBV10-1 and TRBJ2-3; the match to TRBD1 covers 10 bases. Germline V lookup: CDR1 WNHNN, CDR2 SYGVQD (reference sequence). J was trimmed by 4 bases and V by 4 bases; bases with no gene match: 2. The CDR3 spans 14 residues. DNA for the CDR3: TGCGCCAGCAGTGGGACAGGGGGAGCAGATACGCAGTATTTT. It yields the protein CASSGTGGADTQYF.

The chain employs TRBV9 and TRBJ1-3; D is unresolved. The CDR3 loop spans 14 amino acids. The ends were cut back, 1 base at V and 4 bases at J, with 9 bases in the middle. Germline V gene lookup returns CDR1 SGDLS and CDR2 YYNGEE. In DNA, the CDR3 is TGTGCCAGCAGCGTACAAGACTTCGGAAACACCATATATTTT. Its protein is CASSVQDFGNTIYF. Full variable domain (missing parts from reference TRBV9 and TRBJ1-3): DSGVTQTPKHLITATGQRVTLRCSPRSGDLSVYWYQQSLDQGLQFLIQYYNGEERAKGNILERFSAQQFPDLHSELNLSSLELGDSALYFCASSVQDFGNTIYFGEGSWLTVV.